The rows below give T cell receptor beta chains drawn from one sample of a study of control samples from healthy donors and cancer patients. Data came from immunoSEQ multiplex PCR; TCRdb stores just in-frame clones and leaves some out. The table has 150,000 or so clones, roughly 92% seen once; the top ten hold around 5.8%. The sequenced material came from blood. These receptors all come from a man aged 18-30 years in good health. CDR3s include the opening cysteine and the closing phenylalanine or tryptophan. A D gene is named only where the DNA matches it firmly. Only part of the rows carry a size: once, few, many, or a class if the clone is expanded.

d_gene: TRBD2; j_gene: TRBJ2-2; abundance: NA; v_gene: TRBV6-5; CDR3nt: TGTGCCAGCAGTCAGACTAGCGGGAGCACCGGGGAGCTGTTTTTT; CDR3aa: CASSQTSGSTGELFF
d_gene: TRBD2; j_gene: TRBJ2-3; abundance: NA; v_gene: TRBV9; CDR3nt: TGTGCCAGCAGCGCCCCTAGCGGGGGCACAGATACGCAGTATTTT; CDR3aa: CASSAPSGGTDTQYF
d_gene: NA; j_gene: TRBJ2-1; abundance: once; v_gene: TRBV19; CDR3nt: TGTGCCAGTAGTCTCTCCGGGGGACTCCTCAATGAGCAGTTCTTC; CDR3aa: CASSLSGGLLNEQFF
d_gene: NA; j_gene: TRBJ2-3; abundance: NA; v_gene: TRBV11-2; CDR3nt: TGTGCCAGCAGCTTAGGTAGCGTAGCAGATACGCAGTATTTT; CDR3aa: CASSLGSVADTQYF
d_gene: NA; j_gene: TRBJ2-7; abundance: NA; v_gene: TRBV19; CDR3nt: TGTGCCAGTAGTAGCGGGGCCATTAGCACCTACGAGCAGTACTTC; CDR3aa: CASSSGAISTYEQYF
d_gene: NA; j_gene: TRBJ2-2; abundance: NA; v_gene: TRBV7-9; CDR3nt: TGTGCCAGCAGCTTACCCGGGGAGCTGTTTTTT; CDR3aa: CASSLPGELFF
d_gene: TRBD2; j_gene: TRBJ2-7; abundance: once; v_gene: TRBV7-2; CDR3nt: TGTGCCAGCAGCTTAGGCGGGACTAGTACCTACGAGCAGTACTTC; CDR3aa: CASSLGGTSTYEQYF
d_gene: TRBD1; j_gene: TRBJ1-2; abundance: NA; v_gene: TRBV9; CDR3nt: TGTGCCAGCAGCGGCGGGACAGGGGACTATGGCTACACCTTC; CDR3aa: CASSGGTGDYGYTF
d_gene: NA; j_gene: TRBJ2-3; abundance: NA; v_gene: TRBV11-2; CDR3nt: TGTGCCAGCAGCTTAGGCGGAAACACAGATACGCAGTATTTT; CDR3aa: CASSLGGNTDTQYF
d_gene: NA; j_gene: TRBJ2-5; abundance: NA; v_gene: TRBV19; CDR3nt: TGTGCCAGTAGTGTTGGACAGGTGGCCACGGGGGCCCAGTACTTC; CDR3aa: CASSVGQVATGAQYF
d_gene: NA; j_gene: TRBJ2-3; abundance: NA; v_gene: TRBV4-1; CDR3nt: TGCGCCAGCAGCCAAGATCAAAACAGGGTTAGCACAGATACGCAGTATTTT; CDR3aa: CASSQDQNRVSTDTQYF
d_gene: TRBD1; j_gene: TRBJ2-2; abundance: NA; v_gene: TRBV19; CDR3nt: TGTGCCAGTAGGCTGGGACAGCCGAACACCGGGGAGCTGTTTTTT; CDR3aa: CASRLGQPNTGELFF
d_gene: TRBD1; j_gene: TRBJ1-1; abundance: NA; v_gene: TRBV11-2; CDR3nt: TGTGCCAGCAGCAAAATCGGACAGGGGAGGGCTTTCTTT; CDR3aa: CASSKIGQGRAFF
d_gene: TRBD2; j_gene: TRBJ2-5; abundance: once; v_gene: TRBV7-3; CDR3nt: TGTGCCAGCAGCTTAACCCGGACTAGCGGAGAGACCCAGTACTTC; CDR3aa: CASSLTRTSGETQYF
d_gene: TRBD1; j_gene: TRBJ1-5; abundance: NA; v_gene: TRBV6-5; CDR3nt: TGTGCCAGCAGGGGGACAGGGGATCAGCCCCAGCATTTT; CDR3aa: CASRGTGDQPQHF
d_gene: NA; j_gene: TRBJ1-4; abundance: once; v_gene: TRBV5-1; CDR3nt: TGCGCCAGCAGCCTGGACCACAGGGCCAAACTGTTTTTT; CDR3aa: CASSLDHRAKLFF
d_gene: NA; j_gene: TRBJ1-2; abundance: few; v_gene: TRBV6-6; CDR3nt: TGTGCCAGCAGCCAGCCGGGGTATGGCTACACCTTC; CDR3aa: CASSQPGYGYTF
d_gene: TRBD2; j_gene: TRBJ2-5; abundance: NA; v_gene: TRBV7-2; CDR3nt: TGTGCCAGCAGCCCGACTAGCGGTAAAGAGACCCAGTACTTC; CDR3aa: CASSPTSGKETQYF
d_gene: TRBD1; j_gene: TRBJ2-2; abundance: NA; v_gene: TRBV9; CDR3nt: TGTGCCAGCAGCGTAGTTCCCGGACAGGGTATCGCCGGGGAGCTGTTTTTT; CDR3aa: CASSVVPGQGIAGELFF
d_gene: NA; j_gene: TRBJ1-5; abundance: NA; v_gene: TRBV12-5; CDR3nt: TGTGCTAGTGATCGTTTGAGGAACGGTAGCAATCAGCCCCAGCATTTT; CDR3aa: CASDRLRNGSNQPQHF
d_gene: TRBD2; j_gene: TRBJ2-3; abundance: NA; v_gene: TRBV12-5; CDR3nt: TGTGCTAGTGGTTTGGTACCCCCCCATCTAGCGGGGGGAGGTCTCAGCACAGATACGCAGTATTTT; CDR3aa: CASGLVPPHLAGGGLSTDTQYF
d_gene: NA; j_gene: TRBJ2-3; abundance: NA; v_gene: TRBV5-4; CDR3nt: TGTGCCAGCAGCTTGGCCCGGACCTTGGATACGCAGTATTTT; CDR3aa: CASSLARTLDTQYF
d_gene: TRBD1; j_gene: TRBJ2-6; abundance: NA; v_gene: TRBV6-4; CDR3nt: TGTGCCAGCAGTGACTCAGACAGGGGGCCCTCTGGGGCCAACGTCCTGACTTTC; CDR3aa: CASSDSDRGPSGANVLTF
d_gene: NA; j_gene: TRBJ2-7; abundance: NA; v_gene: TRBV2; CDR3nt: TGTGCCAGCATCCGCCTGCAGAACCTTTCCTACGAGCAGTACTTC; CDR3aa: CASIRLQNLSYEQYF
d_gene: NA; j_gene: TRBJ1-1; abundance: few; v_gene: TRBV19; CDR3nt: TGTGCCAGTAGTAATGGACAGCTAGGAGTAGGCACTGAAGCTTTCTTT; CDR3aa: CASSNGQLGVGTEAFF
d_gene: NA; j_gene: TRBJ1-1; abundance: NA; v_gene: TRBV18; CDR3nt: TGTGCCAGCTCACCTGATTCCCTTTTAGACACTGAAGCTTTCTTT; CDR3aa: CASSPDSLLDTEAFF
d_gene: NA; j_gene: TRBJ1-1; abundance: once; v_gene: TRBV4-2; CDR3nt: TGTGCCAGCAGCCAAGATTGGGCTTCTGAAGCTTTCTTT; CDR3aa: CASSQDWASEAFF
d_gene: NA; j_gene: TRBJ2-5; abundance: NA; v_gene: TRBV2; CDR3nt: TGTGCCAGCAGGGACGACGGGGAGACCCAGTACTTC; CDR3aa: CASRDDGETQYF
d_gene: NA; j_gene: TRBJ2-2; abundance: NA; v_gene: TRBV30; CDR3nt: TGTGCCTGGAGAGGGGTCTCCGGGGAGCTGTTTTTT; CDR3aa: CAWRGVSGELFF
d_gene: TRBD1; j_gene: TRBJ2-2; abundance: NA; v_gene: TRBV27; CDR3nt: TGTGCCAGCAGCAATATGCGACAGGGGCCGAACACCGGGGAGCTGTTTTTT; CDR3aa: CASSNMRQGPNTGELFF
d_gene: NA; j_gene: TRBJ1-6; abundance: NA; v_gene: TRBV11-1; CDR3nt: TGTGCCAGCAGCTGGTCGGCCGATTCACCCCTCCACTTT; CDR3aa: CASSWSADSPLHF
d_gene: NA; j_gene: TRBJ1-2; abundance: NA; v_gene: TRBV19; CDR3nt: TGTGCCAGTCCCCTGAGAGGCAGATACAACTATGGCTACACCTTC; CDR3aa: CASPLRGRYNYGYTF
d_gene: NA; j_gene: TRBJ2-2; abundance: NA; v_gene: TRBV11-2; CDR3nt: TGTGCCAGCAGCTCCGGCTCGGGGGTAGCGAGCACCGGGGAGCTGTTTTTT; CDR3aa: CASSSGSGVASTGELFF
d_gene: TRBD1; j_gene: TRBJ2-4; abundance: NA; v_gene: TRBV5-1; CDR3nt: TGCGCCAGCAGCTTGGATGGGGACAGGGGAAACATTCAGTACTTC; CDR3aa: CASSLDGDRGNIQYF
d_gene: NA; j_gene: TRBJ1-5; abundance: NA; v_gene: TRBV2; CDR3nt: TGTGCCAGCAGTGAAAGGCCAACGCCCCAGCATTTT; CDR3aa: CASSERPTPQHF
d_gene: TRBD1; j_gene: TRBJ2-1; abundance: NA; v_gene: TRBV18; CDR3nt: TGTGCCAGCTCACCGAGACAGGGAGAAAGGACCCAAAATGAGCAGTTCTTC; CDR3aa: CASSPRQGERTQNEQFF
d_gene: TRBD2; j_gene: TRBJ2-3; abundance: NA; v_gene: TRBV9; CDR3nt: TGTGCCAGCAGCCCCAGCGGGACTAGCGGGGGAAGGACAGATACGCAGTATTTT; CDR3aa: CASSPSGTSGGRTDTQYF
d_gene: NA; j_gene: TRBJ1-5; abundance: NA; v_gene: TRBV19; CDR3nt: TGTGCCAGTAGTATGTATGGACGGGCTAGCAATCAGCCCCAGCATTTT; CDR3aa: CASSMYGRASNQPQHF
d_gene: NA; j_gene: TRBJ2-2; abundance: NA; v_gene: TRBV2; CDR3nt: TGTGCCAATCAGGCAGGGTCGTTAGGCACCGGGGAGCTGTTTTTT; CDR3aa: CANQAGSLGTGELFF
d_gene: NA; j_gene: TRBJ2-5; abundance: NA; v_gene: TRBV5-4; CDR3nt: TGTGCCAGCAGCTCCCTACAGGGGGGGTCGAAGGTTGAGACCCAGTACTTC; CDR3aa: CASSSLQGGSKVETQYF
d_gene: TRBD1; j_gene: TRBJ1-3; abundance: NA; v_gene: TRBV30; CDR3nt: TGTGCCTGGAGTGAATGGGACAGGGCTGGAAACACCATATATTTT; CDR3aa: CAWSEWDRAGNTIYF
d_gene: NA; j_gene: TRBJ2-1; abundance: NA; v_gene: TRBV9; CDR3nt: TGTGCCAGCAGCGACCCTTCCCAAGTGGGTGACGGGTCCTACAATGAGCAGTTCTTC; CDR3aa: CASSDPSQVGDGSYNEQFF
d_gene: TRBD2; j_gene: TRBJ2-3; abundance: NA; v_gene: TRBV2; CDR3nt: TGTGCCAGCATAGCTAGCGGGGGTACAGATACGCAGTATTTT; CDR3aa: CASIASGGTDTQYF